This TCR beta chain is drawn from a study of blood T cell repertoires in COVID-19. About the study: Acute and convalescent COVID-19 specimens originated in the United States, Italy and Spain. Nucleic acid was either cDNA or gDNA, and it came from T cells, B-cell-depleted T cells, or PBMCs.

Original analysis: From reference gene primer amplification, estimates of nucleated cell counts were derived. The repertoire was sequenced with immunoSEQ multiplex PCR; TCRdb's copy has only in-frame clones and lacks some. V and J calls and clone size follow that table, whereas D and trimming were derived from the DNA. The repertoire holds approximately 250,000 clones, around 86% seen once, with roughly 6.2% in the top ten. CDR3 length: 16 residues. The germline V gene encodes CDR1 SGHTA and CDR2 FQGNSA. J gave up 4 bases and V 8 bases, and 15 bases lay outside the gene matches. Recruited during active infection, patients (from Seattle) were subsequently followed longitudinally.

Sequenced input: peripheral blood. The chain recombines TRBV7-2 with TRBJ2-7; the match to TRBD1 covers 9 bases. The receptor comes from a woman older than 75 with COVID-19, enrolled during active disease. The CDR3 DNA reads as TGTGCCAGCTCCCAAGCGGGACAGGGTATACCATACGAGCAGTACTTC. Translating it yields CASSQAGQGIPYEQYF.